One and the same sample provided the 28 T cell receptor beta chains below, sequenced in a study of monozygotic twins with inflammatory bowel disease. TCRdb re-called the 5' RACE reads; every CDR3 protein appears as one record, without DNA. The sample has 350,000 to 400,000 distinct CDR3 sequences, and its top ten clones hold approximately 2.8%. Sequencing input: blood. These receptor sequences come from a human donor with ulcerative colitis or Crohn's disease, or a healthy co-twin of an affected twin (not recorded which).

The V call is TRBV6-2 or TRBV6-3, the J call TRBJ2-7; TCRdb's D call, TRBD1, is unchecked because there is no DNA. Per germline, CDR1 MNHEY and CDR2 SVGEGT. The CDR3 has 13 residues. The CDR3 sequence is CASSKGGSYEQYF.

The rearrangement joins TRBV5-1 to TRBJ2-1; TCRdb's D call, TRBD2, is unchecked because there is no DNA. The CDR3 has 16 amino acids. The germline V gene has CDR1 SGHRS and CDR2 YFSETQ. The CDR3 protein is CASSWFGTSGNNEQFF.

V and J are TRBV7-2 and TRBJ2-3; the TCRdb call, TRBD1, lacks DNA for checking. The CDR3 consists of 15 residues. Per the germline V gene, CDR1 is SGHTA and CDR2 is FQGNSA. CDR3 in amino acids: CASARQGGSTDTQYF.

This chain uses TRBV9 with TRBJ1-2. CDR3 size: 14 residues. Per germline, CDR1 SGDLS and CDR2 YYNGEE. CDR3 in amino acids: CASSMGTEDYGYTF.

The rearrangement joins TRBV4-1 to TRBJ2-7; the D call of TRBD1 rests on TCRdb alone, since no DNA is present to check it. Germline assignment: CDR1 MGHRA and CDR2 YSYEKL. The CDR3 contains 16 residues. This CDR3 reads CASSQGVTGVPYEQYF.

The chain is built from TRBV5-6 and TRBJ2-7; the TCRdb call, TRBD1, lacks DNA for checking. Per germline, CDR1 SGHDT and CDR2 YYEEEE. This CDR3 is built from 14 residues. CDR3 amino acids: CASSGTGTSYEQYF.

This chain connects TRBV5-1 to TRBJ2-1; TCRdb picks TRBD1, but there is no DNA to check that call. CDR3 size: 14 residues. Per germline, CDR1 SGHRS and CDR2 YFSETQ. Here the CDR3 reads CASDTGGIYNEQFF.

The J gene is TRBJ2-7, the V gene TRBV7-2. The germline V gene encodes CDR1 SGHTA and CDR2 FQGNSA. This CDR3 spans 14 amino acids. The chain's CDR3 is CASSLAGYRYEQYF.

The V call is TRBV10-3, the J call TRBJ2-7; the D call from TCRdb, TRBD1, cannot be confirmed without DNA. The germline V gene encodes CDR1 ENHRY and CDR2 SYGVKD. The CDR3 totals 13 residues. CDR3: CAIRPGPVYEQYF.

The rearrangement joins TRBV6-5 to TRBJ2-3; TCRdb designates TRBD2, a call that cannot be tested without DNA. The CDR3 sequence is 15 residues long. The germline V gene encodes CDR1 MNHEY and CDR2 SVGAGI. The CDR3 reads CASSWTSRGTDTQYF.

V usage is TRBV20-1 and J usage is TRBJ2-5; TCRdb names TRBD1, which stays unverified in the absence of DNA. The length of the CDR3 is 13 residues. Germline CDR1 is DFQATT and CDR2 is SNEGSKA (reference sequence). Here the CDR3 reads CSASDPRGETQYF.

The CDR3: CASSLAGQPSEKLFF. The chain is built from TRBV7-9 and TRBJ1-4; TCRdb's D call of TRBD1 is untestable without DNA. CDR3 length: 15 residues. Germline V gene sequence: CDR1 SEHNR, CDR2 FQNEAQ (reference sequence). Full variable domain (outside the CDR3, taken from reference TRBV7-9 and TRBJ1-4): DTGVSQNPRHKITKRGQNVTFRCDPISEHNRLYWYRQTLGQGPEFLTYFQNEAQLEKSRLLSDRFSAERPKGSFSTLEIQRTEQGDSAMYLCASSLAGQPSEKLFFGSGTQLSVL.

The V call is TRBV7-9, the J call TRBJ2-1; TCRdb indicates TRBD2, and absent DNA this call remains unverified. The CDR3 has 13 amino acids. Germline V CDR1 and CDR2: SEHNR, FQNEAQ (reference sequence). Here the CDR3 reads CASSTGGNNEQFF.

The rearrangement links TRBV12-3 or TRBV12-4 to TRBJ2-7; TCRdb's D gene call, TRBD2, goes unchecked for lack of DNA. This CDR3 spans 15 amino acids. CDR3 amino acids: CASSLGLAGGPEQYF.

CDR3 region: CASSVLPSGYQETQYF. J is TRBJ2-5 and V is TRBV9; there is no DNA to check the TCRdb D call of TRBD2. Germline CDR1 reads SGDLS; CDR2 reads YYNGEE. This CDR3 has 16 residues. Using reference TRBV9 and TRBJ2-5 for the parts outside the CDR3, the full variable domain is DSGVTQTPKHLITATGQRVTLRCSPRSGDLSVYWYQQSLDQGLQFLIQYYNGEERAKGNILERFSAQQFPDLHSELNLSSLELGDSALYFCASSVLPSGYQETQYFGPGTRLLVL.

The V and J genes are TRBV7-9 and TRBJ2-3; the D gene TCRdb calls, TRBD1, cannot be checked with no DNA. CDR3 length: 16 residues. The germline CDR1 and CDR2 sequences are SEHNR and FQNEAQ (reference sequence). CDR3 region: CASSLGPGQGTDTQYF.

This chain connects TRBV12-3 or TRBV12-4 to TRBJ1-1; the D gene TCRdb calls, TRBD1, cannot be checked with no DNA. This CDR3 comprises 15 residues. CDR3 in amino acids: CASSLSGTGITEAFF.

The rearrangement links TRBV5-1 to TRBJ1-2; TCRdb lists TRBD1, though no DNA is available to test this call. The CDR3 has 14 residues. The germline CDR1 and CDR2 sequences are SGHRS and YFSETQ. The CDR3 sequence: CASSSRDELNGYTF.

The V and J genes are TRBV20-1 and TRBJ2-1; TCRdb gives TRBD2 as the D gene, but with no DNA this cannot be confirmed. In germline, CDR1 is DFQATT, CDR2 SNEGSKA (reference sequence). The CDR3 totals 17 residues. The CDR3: CSARSQRTSGGYNEQFF.

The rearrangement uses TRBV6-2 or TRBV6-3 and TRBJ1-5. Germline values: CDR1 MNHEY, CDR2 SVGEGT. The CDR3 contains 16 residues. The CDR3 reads CASSLVTGPLSQPQHF.

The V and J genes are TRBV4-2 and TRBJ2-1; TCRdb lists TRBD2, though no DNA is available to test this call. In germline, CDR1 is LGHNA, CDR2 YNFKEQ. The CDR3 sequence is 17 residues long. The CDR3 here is CASSPGRGSGGAGEQFF.

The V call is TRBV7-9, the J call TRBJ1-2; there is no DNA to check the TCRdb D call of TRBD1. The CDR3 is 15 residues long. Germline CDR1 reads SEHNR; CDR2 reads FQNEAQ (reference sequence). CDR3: CASSPVGAGDYGYTF.

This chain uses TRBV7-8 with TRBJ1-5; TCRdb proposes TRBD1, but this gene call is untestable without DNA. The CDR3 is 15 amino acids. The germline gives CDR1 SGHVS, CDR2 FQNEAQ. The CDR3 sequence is CASSLKTGVNQPQHF.

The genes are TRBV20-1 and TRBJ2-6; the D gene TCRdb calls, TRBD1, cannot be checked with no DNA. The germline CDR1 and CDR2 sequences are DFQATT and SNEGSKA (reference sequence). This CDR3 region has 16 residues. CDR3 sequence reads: CSARTGGTSGANVLTF.

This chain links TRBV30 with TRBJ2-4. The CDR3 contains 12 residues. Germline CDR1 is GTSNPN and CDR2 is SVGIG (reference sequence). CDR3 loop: CAWSVLETDQYF.

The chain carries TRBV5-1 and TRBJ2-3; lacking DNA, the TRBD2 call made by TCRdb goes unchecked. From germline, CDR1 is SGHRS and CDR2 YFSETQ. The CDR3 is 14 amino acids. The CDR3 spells CASSRGGQADTQYF.

The CDR3 region is CASSQDITLSGNTIYF. V and J are TRBV12-3 or TRBV12-4 and TRBJ1-3; without DNA, the TCRdb call of TRBD1 cannot be checked. CDR3 length: 16 residues.

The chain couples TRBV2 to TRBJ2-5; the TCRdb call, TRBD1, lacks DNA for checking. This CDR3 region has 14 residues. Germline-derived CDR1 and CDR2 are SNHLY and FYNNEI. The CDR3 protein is CASSGTVIQETQYF.